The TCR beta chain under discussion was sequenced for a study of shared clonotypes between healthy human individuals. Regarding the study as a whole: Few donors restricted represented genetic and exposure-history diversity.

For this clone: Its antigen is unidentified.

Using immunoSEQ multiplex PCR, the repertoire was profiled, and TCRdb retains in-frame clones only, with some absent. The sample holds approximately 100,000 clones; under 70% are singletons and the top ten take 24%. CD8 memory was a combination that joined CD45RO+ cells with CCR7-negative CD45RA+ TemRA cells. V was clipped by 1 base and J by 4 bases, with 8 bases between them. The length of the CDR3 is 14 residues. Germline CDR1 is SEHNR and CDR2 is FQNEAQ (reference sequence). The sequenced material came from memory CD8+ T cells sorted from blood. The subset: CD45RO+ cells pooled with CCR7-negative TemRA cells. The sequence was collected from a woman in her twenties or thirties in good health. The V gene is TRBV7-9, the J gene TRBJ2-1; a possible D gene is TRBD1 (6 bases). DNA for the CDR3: TGTGCCAGCAGCTTAGGGGACATTTACAATGAGCAGTTCTTC. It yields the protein CASSLGDIYNEQFF.